The entry below describes one T cell receptor (beta chain). What it binds is not known. The sample belongs to a study of shared clonotypes between healthy human individuals. About the research overall: There were three CD4 naive, three CD4 memory, two CD8 naive and one CD8 memory plates per donor. Findings and caveats of the study: Rarefaction indicated that sorted-subset sequencing remained incomplete although depth was large. The study found about 5% of naive CD4 clonotypes shared across a handful of donors.

The CDR3 is 16 amino acids. The ends lost 4 bases at V and 1 base at J; junction bases unmatched: 5. The data were produced by immunoSEQ multiplex PCR, yet TCRdb's version contains in-frame clones alone and is incomplete. The sample has 200,000 to 250,000 clones; 50% to 80% are singletons. V usage is TRBV7-1 and J usage is TRBJ1-5; TRBD1 matches 9 bases. TRBV7-1 is reported as an ORF; its role is uncertain. This sequence was found in a man under 40 in good health. The sample taken for sequencing was memory CD4+ T cells sorted from blood. This sample's subset: CD45RA-negative fraction. The CDR3 region has the DNA TGTGCCAGCAGCTTAGGGGACAGGGTCAGCAATCAGCCCCAGCATTTT. It specifies CASSLGDRVSNQPQHF.